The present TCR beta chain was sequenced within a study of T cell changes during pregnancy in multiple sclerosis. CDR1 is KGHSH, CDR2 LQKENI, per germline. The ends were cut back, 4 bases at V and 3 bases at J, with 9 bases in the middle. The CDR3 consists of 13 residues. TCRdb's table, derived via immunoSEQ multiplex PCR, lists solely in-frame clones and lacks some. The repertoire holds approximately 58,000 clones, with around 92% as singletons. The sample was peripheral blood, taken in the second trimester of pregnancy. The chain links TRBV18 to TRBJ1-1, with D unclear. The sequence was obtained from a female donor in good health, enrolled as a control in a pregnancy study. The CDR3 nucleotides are TGTGCCAGCTCACGTTCGAGGGACACTGAAGCTTTCTTT. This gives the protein CASSRSRDTEAFF.